This TCR beta chain came from a study of regulatory T cells in long-lasting Graves disease. V lost 5 bases and J lost 6, with 16 bases in between. In germline, CDR1 is GTSNPN, CDR2 SVGIG (reference sequence). CDR3 length: 13 residues. The time point was: persistent/refractory GD, antithyroid drugs over 5 years with positive TRAb. Following extraction of RNA from PBMCs, that RNA was used to make the TCR library. In building TCR beta libraries, iRepertoire HTBI primers were used together with Arm-PCR of CDR3 regions. TCRdb recomputed calls from the multiplex PCR reads with MiXCR, one row per CDR3 protein. The table lists more than 350,000 distinct CDR3 sequences, roughly 23% of them singletons.

The source of this sequence is a female donor with Graves disease. This rearrangement joins TRBV30 to TRBJ1-2; no clear D. The starting material was peripheral blood mononuclear cells (PBMCs), obtained when the disease was refractory, from a patient treated with antithyroid drugs. The CDR3 spells CAWYYAGSHGYTF. CDR3 DNA sequence: TGTGCCTGGTATTACGCCGGAAGTCATGGCTACACCTTC.